The clone carrying this T cell receptor beta chain was recorded a few times. The data were obtained in a study of early stage breast cancer tumors. The method was immunoSEQ multiplex PCR; TCRdb's version includes in-frame clones alone and lacks a portion of them. The sample has 69,000 or so clones, approximately 80% seen once. V was pared by 4 bases and J by 6 bases, with 7 bases of the junction left unmatched. There are 16 residues in the CDR3. Germline V gene sequence: CDR1 SNHLY, CDR2 FYNNEI. The sample taken for sequencing was blood. V usage is TRBV2 and J usage is TRBJ2-2; 11 nucleotides line up with TRBD2. The origin of this receptor is a person between 35 and 49 years old with breast cancer. The CDR3 DNA reads as TGTGCCAGCAGTGTAATTAGCGGGAGGGCCCCCGGGGAGCTGTTTTTT. Its protein product is CASSVISGRAPGELFF.